This T cell receptor beta chain was observed in a study of molecular identifiers for immune sequencing clone quantification. Study as a whole: Replicates split RNA from approximately 22,000 or 94,000 naive CD8 cells five ways, and the researchers sequenced four portions. General study points: Clones above 20 RNA copies contained over 99% of effector molecules and under 1% of naive molecules.

Notes on this clonotype: The antigen remains unidentified.

For bulk TCR libraries, previously described methods and listed TCR primers were used. Each CDR3 protein is one row after TCRdb ran MiXCR on the PCR reads. Counted here are some 320,000 distinct CDR3 sequences, 20% to 25% occurring once; the ten biggest clones make up 0.81%. Naive CD8 libraries came from around 20,000 to 1,000,000 sorted cells with 10%, 30% or 50% RNA. The material sequenced was naive CD8+ T cells from blood, with Jurkat cell RNA spiked in. Subset here: FACS-sorted CD8+CD4-CCR7+CD45RA+ naive T cells. The receptor was isolated from a human donor in good health. Some libraries in this study had Jurkat cell RNA spiked in.

CDR3 loop: CASNPPPNF. The CDR3 bases are TGTGCCAGCAACCCCCCCCCGAACTTC. The chain is built from TRBV21-1 and TRBJ2-5; the table gives TRBD1 as D, unverified against the DNA. TRBV21-1 is marked as a pseudogene. The CDR3 runs to 9 residues.